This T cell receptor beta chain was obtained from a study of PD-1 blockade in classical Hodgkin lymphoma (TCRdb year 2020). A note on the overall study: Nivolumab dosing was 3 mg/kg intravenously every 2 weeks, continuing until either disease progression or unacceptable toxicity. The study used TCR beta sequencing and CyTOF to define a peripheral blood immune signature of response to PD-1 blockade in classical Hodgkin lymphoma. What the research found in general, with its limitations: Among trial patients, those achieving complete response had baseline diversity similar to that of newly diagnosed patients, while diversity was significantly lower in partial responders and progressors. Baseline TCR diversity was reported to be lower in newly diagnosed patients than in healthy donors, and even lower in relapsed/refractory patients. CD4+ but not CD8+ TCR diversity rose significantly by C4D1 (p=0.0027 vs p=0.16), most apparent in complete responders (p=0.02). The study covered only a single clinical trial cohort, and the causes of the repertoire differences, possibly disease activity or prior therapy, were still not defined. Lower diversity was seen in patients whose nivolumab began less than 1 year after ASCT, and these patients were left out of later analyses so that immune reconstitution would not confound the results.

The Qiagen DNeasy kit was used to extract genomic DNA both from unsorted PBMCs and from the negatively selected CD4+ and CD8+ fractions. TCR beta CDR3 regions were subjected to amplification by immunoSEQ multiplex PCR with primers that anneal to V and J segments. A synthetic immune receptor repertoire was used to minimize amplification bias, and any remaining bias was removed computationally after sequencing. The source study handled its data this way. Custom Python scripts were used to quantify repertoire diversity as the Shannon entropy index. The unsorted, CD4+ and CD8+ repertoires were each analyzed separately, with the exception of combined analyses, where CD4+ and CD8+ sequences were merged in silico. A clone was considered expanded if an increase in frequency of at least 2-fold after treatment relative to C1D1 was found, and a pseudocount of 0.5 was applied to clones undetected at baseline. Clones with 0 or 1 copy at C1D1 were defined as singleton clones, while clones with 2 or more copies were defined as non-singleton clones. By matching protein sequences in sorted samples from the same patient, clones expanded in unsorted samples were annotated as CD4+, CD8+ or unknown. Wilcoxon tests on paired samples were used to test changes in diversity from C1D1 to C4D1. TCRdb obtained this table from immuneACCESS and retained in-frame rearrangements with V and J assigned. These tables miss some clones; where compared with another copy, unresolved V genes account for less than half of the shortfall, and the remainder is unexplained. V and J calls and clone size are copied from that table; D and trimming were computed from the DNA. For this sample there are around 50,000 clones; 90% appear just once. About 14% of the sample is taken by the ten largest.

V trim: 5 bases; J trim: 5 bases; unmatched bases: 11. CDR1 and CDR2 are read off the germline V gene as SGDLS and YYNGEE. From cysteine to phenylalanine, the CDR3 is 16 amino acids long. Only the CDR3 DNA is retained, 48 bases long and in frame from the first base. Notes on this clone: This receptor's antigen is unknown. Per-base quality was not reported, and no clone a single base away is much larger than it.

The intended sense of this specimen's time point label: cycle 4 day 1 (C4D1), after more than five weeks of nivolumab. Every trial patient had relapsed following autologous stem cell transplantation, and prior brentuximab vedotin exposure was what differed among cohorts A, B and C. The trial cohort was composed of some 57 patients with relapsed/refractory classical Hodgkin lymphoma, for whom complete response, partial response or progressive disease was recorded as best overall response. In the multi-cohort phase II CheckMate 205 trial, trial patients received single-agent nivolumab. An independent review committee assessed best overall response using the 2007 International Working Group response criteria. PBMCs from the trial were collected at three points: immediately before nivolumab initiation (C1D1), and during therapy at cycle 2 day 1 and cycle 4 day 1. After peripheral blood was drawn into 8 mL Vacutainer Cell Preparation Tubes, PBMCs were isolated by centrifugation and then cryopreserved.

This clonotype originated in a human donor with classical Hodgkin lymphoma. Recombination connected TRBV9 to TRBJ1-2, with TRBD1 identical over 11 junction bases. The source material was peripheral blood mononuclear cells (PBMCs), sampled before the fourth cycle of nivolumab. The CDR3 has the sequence CASSPNLGTGGYGYTF. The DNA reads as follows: TGTGCCAGCAGTCCAAATCTCGGGACAGGGGGTTATGGCTACACCTTC. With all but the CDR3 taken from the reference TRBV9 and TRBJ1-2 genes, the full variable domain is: DSGVTQTPKHLITATGQRVTLRCSPRSGDLSVYWYQQSLDQGLQFLIQYYNGEERAKGNILERFSAQQFPDLHSELNLSSLELGDSALYFCASSPNLGTGGYGYTFGSGTRLTVV.